These T cell receptor beta chains were read from a single sample in a study of blood T cells in healthy people across ages. TCRdb processed the 5' RACE reads anew with MiXCR; each CDR3 protein has one entry. The table has about 1 million distinct CDR3 sequences, 20% to 25% seen once. These data were also reused for a study on T cells of mothers and their children.

The sample was blood. The receptor set was obtained from a girl aged 2-10 years in good health. Each CDR3 is given with its conserved first and last residue. A D gene is named only where the DNA matches it firmly. Only some rows state a clone size, as once, few, many or a class for expanded clones.

TRBJ2-7 TRBV20-1 few TRBD2 TGCAGTGCAGACACGACTAGCGGAGCCTACGAGCAGTACTTC CSADTTSGAYEQYF
TRBJ2-7 TRBV28 many NA TGTGCCAGCAGCGGGGACCTATCCTACGAGCAGTACTTC CASSGDLSYEQYF
TRBJ2-7 TRBV4-1 NA TRBD2 TGCGCCAGCAGCCAACACCCATGGACTAGCGGGAGGGAGCAGTACTTC CASSQHPWTSGREQYF
TRBJ2-7 TRBV28 NA NA TGTGCCAGCGGAGATTGGGGGTACTACGAGCAGTACTTC CASGDWGYYEQYF
TRBJ2-1 TRBV24-1 NA NA TGTGCCACCAGTGATTTAATTAGTGGGAGAGGGGGCAATGAGCAGTTCTTC CATSDLISGRGGNEQFF
TRBJ2-5 TRBV12-3/TRBV12-4 NA NA TGTGCCAGCAGCCAGACCCTCGGAGGGACCCAGTACTTC CASSQTLGGTQYF
TRBJ2-5 TRBV5-1 NA NA TGCGCCAGCAGCATAACAGATACCATACAAGAGACCCAGTACTTC CASSITDTIQETQYF
TRBJ1-2 TRBV12-3/TRBV12-4 NA TRBD1 TGTGCCAGCAGTCGGGACAGGGAGTGGTCTGGCTACACCTTC CASSRDREWSGYTF
TRBJ2-3 TRBV3-1 NA TRBD2 TGTGCCAGCAGCCCCAGGAATGGACTAGCAATGTTATCAGATACGCAGTATTTT CASSPRNGLAMLSDTQYF
TRBJ2-7 TRBV28 NA TRBD2 TGTGCCAGCAGGCGGAGACCCGGGACTAGCGGGATAAGCGAGCAGTACTTC CASRRRPGTSGISEQYF
TRBJ2-1 TRBV7-2 few NA TGTGCCAGCAGCCTGGGGGGGGCGCCCCCCTACAATGAGCAGTTCTTC CASSLGGAPPYNEQFF
TRBJ1-2 TRBV3-1 NA NA TGTGCCAGCAGCCGCGGCCAGATATATGGCTACACCTTC CASSRGQIYGYTF
TRBJ2-7 TRBV28 NA NA TGTGCCAGCAGTTTGTCGCAAGCTAGCGTCTCCTACGAGCAGTGCTTC CASSLSQASVSYEQCF
TRBJ2-3 TRBV6-1 few NA TGTGCCAGCAGCGATAAAATCAGGACGGTGGCAGATACGCAGTATTTT CASSDKIRTVADTQYF
TRBJ1-1 TRBV7-2 NA NA TGTGCCAGCAGCTTCGAGGGTAGGATTACTGAAGCTTTCTTT CASSFEGRITEAFF
TRBJ2-1 TRBV4-1 NA NA TGCGCCAGCAGCCAGTGGGCAGGGACGGTCAATGAGCAGTTCTTC CASSQWAGTVNEQFF
TRBJ2-7 TRBV20-1 NA NA TGCAGTGCTAGAGATCCGCTTCCCAACGAGCAGTACTTC CSARDPLPNEQYF
TRBJ2-7 TRBV20-1 NA NA TGCAGTGCTAGTAGACGCAACTCCTACGAGCAGTACTTC CSASRRNSYEQYF
TRBJ2-1 TRBV29-1 NA NA TGCAGTTCCTCGGGAGCTTTACTCAGTGATGAGCAGTTCTTC CSSSGALLSDEQFF
TRBJ2-1 TRBV29-1 NA NA TGCAGCGTTTTTTGGGGCGCTAGGTCCTACAATGAGCAGTTCTTC CSVFWGARSYNEQFF
TRBJ2-1 TRBV9 few NA TGTGCCAGCAGCCCGACGGGAGCCCCCAATGAGCAGTTCTTC CASSPTGAPNEQFF
TRBJ2-1 TRBV29-1 NA NA TGCAGCGTTACGACAGCATACAATGAGCAGTTCTTC CSVTTAYNEQFF
TRBJ2-4 TRBV28 NA NA TGTGCCAGCAGCCCCATCCGGGCCAAAAACATTCAGTACTTC CASSPIRAKNIQYF
TRBJ2-2 TRBV7-2 many NA TGTGCCAGCAGCTCGAACACCGGGGAGCTGTTTTTT CASSSNTGELFF
TRBJ2-7 TRBV24-1 NA NA TGTGCCACCAGTGATTCAACCTACATGGGTCACGAGCAGTACTTC CATSDSTYMGHEQYF
TRBJ2-2 TRBV12-3/TRBV12-4 NA TRBD1 TGTGCCAGCAGTTTGTTGGGGACAGCGAACACCGGGGAGCCGTTTTTT CASSLLGTANTGEPFF
TRBJ2-2 TRBV6-1 few NA TGTGCCAGCAGGAAGCCGACGGGGAACACCGGGGAGCTGTTTTTT CASRKPTGNTGELFF
TRBJ2-7 TRBV4-1 few NA TGCGCCAGCAGCCAGCACCAATACGAGCAGTACTTC CASSQHQYEQYF
TRBJ2-1 TRBV18 NA NA TGTGCCAGCTCTCCGAACGGACCGGGAGAGACCCAGCACTTC CASSPNGPGETQHF
TRBJ1-1 TRBV13 few TRBD1 TGTGCCAGCAGCTATACAGGGGGCTATCAGAGAAACACTGAAGCTTTCTTT CASSYTGGYQRNTEAFF
TRBJ1-1 TRBV7-9 once NA TGTTCCAGCAGCTTAGTGTTAGGACGTGTTTCTGAAGCTTTCTTT CSSSLVLGRVSEAFF
TRBJ2-5 TRBV5-1 few NA TGCGCCAGCAGCTTGGCCTCCTCGGAAGGGGCCCAGTACTTC CASSLASSEGAQYF
TRBJ2-5 TRBV7-8 NA TRBD1 TGTGCCAGCAGCCCCCAGGGGACAGGGTGGCAAGAGACCCAGTACTTC CASSPQGTGWQETQYF
TRBJ2-3 TRBV7-3 few TRBD2 TGCGCCAGCAGCTTGGAGGGACTAGCACCAGATACGCAGTATTTT CASSLEGLAPDTQYF
TRBJ1-2 TRBV9 many TRBD1 TGTGCCAGCAGCGTAGGTGGAGGGGACAGCTATGGCTACACCTTC CASSVGGGDSYGYTF
TRBJ2-5 TRBV7-9 few TRBD1 TGTGCCAGCAGCCCCACCGGGACAGAGAGGTCTATGGAGTACTTC CASSPTGTERSMEYF
TRBJ1-4 TRBV19 NA NA TGTGCCAGTAGTATGATCCCCCCGGGGAAGGGAGAAAAACTGTTTTTT CASSMIPPGKGEKLFF
TRBJ2-5 TRBV27 few TRBD2 TGTGCCAGCAGTCTGACTAGCGTTCCTCGAGAGACCCAGTACTTC CASSLTSVPRETQYF
TRBJ2-4 TRBV4-1 NA NA TGCGCCAGCAGTTTAACGGAGGCTCTGGACATTCAGTACTTC CASSLTEALDIQYF